This T cell receptor beta chain derives from a study of OX40 agonist ivuxolimab in advanced cancers. Context from the whole study: Ivuxolimab, which targeted the costimulatory receptor OX40 (CD134), was an agonistic, fully human IgG2 monoclonal antibody. The paper describes the monotherapy dose-escalation part (N ≈ 52 patients) of the phase I trial of ivuxolimab. Partial responses occurred in three dose-escalation patients, of whom one had hepatocellular carcinoma and two had cutaneous melanoma. Among the approximately 50 dose-escalation patients, approximately 20 had hepatocellular carcinoma, around 15 melanoma, 9 renal cell carcinoma and 9 head and neck cancer. In the dose-escalation cohort, around four fifths of patients were male, and the mean age was 60 years with a range of about 23 to 79. Patients were allowed to have had prior anti-PD-1, anti-PD-L1 or anti-CTLA-4 therapy, and more than 30% of the dose-escalation patients had previously received checkpoint inhibitors. Peripheral TCRbeta sequencing was intended to test whether TCR sequence diversity was altered and clonal T-cell expansion was caused by ivuxolimab. Intravenous ivuxolimab was administered to patients every 2 weeks at six dose levels: 0.01, 0.1, 0.3, 1.5, 3 and 10 mg/kg.

Notes on this clone: The antigen this receptor binds is unknown. No quality values exist for individual bases; no much larger clone is one base distant.

Points the paper makes about the study in general: Which antigens the clonally expanded peripheral T cells were specific for was not determined. In the 0.1-3.0 mg/kg groups, partial responders were among the patients with the lowest normalized peripheral clonal expansion, particularly in CD8+ T cells. Low levels of normalized T-cell clonal expansion were also shown by some nonresponding patients. At doses of 0.1 to 3.0 mg/kg, clonal expansion of both CD4+ and CD8+ T cells in blood was seen between baseline and week 6. After ivuxolimab, CD8+ T cells had more expanded clones than CD4+ T cells on average.

To sequence the TCRbeta CDR3 region, genomic DNA was isolated from the sorted cells. TCRbeta CDR3 regions were sequenced using the immunoSEQ Assay. Sourced from immuneACCESS, this table was stored by TCRdb with only in-frame sequences that have V and J called. A share of the clones is absent; for the studies checked, an unresolved V gene accounts for under half, and the remainder has no known explanation. The sample profile shows 100,000 to 130,000 clones; approximately 90% of them were found once. The biggest ten clones account for over 0.6% of the sample. The trim is 3 bases for V and 0 bases for J, with a gap of 8 bases between the germline ends. The germline V gene (reference sequence) sets CDR1 to LNHDA and CDR2 to SQIVND. There are 14 amino acids in the CDR3, from cysteine to phenylalanine inclusive. This entry keeps only the CDR3 DNA: 42 bases, framed from base 1. Patients with a history of autoimmune disease or receiving systemic immunosuppression were excluded from the trial. Peripheral blood for TCR sequencing was drawn from every dose cohort at baseline, at cycle 4 day 1 and at cycle 7 day 1. Samples were obtained from an open-label, multicenter, first-in-human phase I dose-escalation trial of ivuxolimab. Adults with locally advanced or metastatic melanoma, renal cell, hepatocellular, or head and neck squamous cell carcinoma were enrolled in the trial. Before TCR sequencing, CD4+ T cells and CD8+ T cells were sorted from peripheral blood as separate populations.

The sequencing used CD4+ or CD8+ T cells sorted from blood, collected in a trial of the OX40 agonist ivuxolimab. The origin of this receptor is an adult with an advanced solid tumor such as melanoma, head and neck, liver or kidney cancer. The rearranged chain carries TRBV19 and TRBJ1-2; no D gene is confidently identified. The CDR3 has the sequence CASSMDRANYGYTF. The base sequence is TGTGCCAGTAGTATGGACCGAGCTAACTATGGCTACACCTTC. Reference TRBV19 and TRBJ1-2 genes cover what lies past the CDR3, so the full variable domain is DGGITQSPKYLFRKEGQNVTLSCEQNLNHDAMYWYRQDPGQGLRLIYYSQIVNDFQKGDIAEGYSVSREKKESFPLTVTSAQKNPTAFYLCASSMDRANYGYTFGSGTRLTVV.